This T cell receptor beta chain was sequenced for a study of regulatory T cells in long-lasting Graves disease. In building TCR beta libraries, iRepertoire HTBI primers were used together with Arm-PCR of CDR3 regions. TCRdb reprocessed the multiplex PCR reads with MiXCR, giving one entry per CDR3 protein. The table includes a few hundred thousand distinct CDR3 sequences, over 9.5% detected once. Turning to this clonotype: This sequence may be a read error, since a much larger clone differs from it by one base.

Regarding time point: newly diagnosed GD, antithyroid drugs for less than 3 months. Preparation of the TCR library used RNA extracted from PBMCs. The CDR3 spans 14 residues. In germline, CDR1 is MNHEY, CDR2 SVGAGI. The same sample was also studied in work on T cells in Graves' hyperthyroidism and ophthalmopathy. This second report adds: Newly diagnosed hyperthyroidism, duration under 2 months, in patients aged 18 to 65. The study used the HTBI primer set for a first-round RT-PCR of the TCR CDR3. Blood held most thyroid clonotypes expanded above 0.001 frequency.

The chain carries TRBV6-5 and TRBJ1-1, with D tentatively TRBD1 (6 bases). The sequencing used peripheral blood mononuclear cells (PBMCs), collected at new diagnosis, from a patient treated with antithyroid drugs. The receptor's source is a woman under 30 with Graves disease. The CDR3 region is CASSYYRAGTEAFF. As DNA, the CDR3 is TGTGCCAGCAGCTACTACAGGGCGGGGACTGAAGCTTTCTTT.